A selection of T cell receptor beta chains follows, all from one sample in a study of tumor and adjacent non-tumor tissue in lung cancer. TCRdb itself ran the multiplex PCR reads through MiXCR, one entry per CDR3 protein. The data show some 99,000 distinct CDR3 sequences, about 65% seen once. The sequenced sample was distant non-tumor lung tissue. These receptors came from a man aged 60 to 69 with non-small cell lung cancer. CDR3s include the opening cysteine and the closing phenylalanine or tryptophan. The D gene is left open where the match is weak. The size entry is marked missing in some rows and otherwise reads once, few, many or a size class.

CDR3 length	clone size	V gene	J gene	D gene	CDR3 DNA	CDR3 protein
15	many	TRBV12-3/TRBV12-4	TRBJ2-3	-	TGTGCCAGCAGTTTAGCCGGGGGTTCCACAGATACGCAGTATTTT	CASSLAGGSTDTQYF
15	-	TRBV20-1	TRBJ2-1	TRBD2	TGCAGTGCTAGAGGGACTAGCGGGAGGGCAAGGGAGCATTTCTTC	CSARGTSGRAREHFF
12	few	TRBV10-2	TRBJ1-5	-	TGCGCCAGCAGTAATAGCAATCAGTCCCAGCATTTT	CASSNSNQSQHF
13	-	TRBV6-1	TRBJ2-7	-	TGTGCCGGCAGTGAAGGGACATGGTACGAGCAGTACTTC	CAGSEGTWYEQYF
14	many	TRBV6-6	TRBJ1-3	-	TGTGCCAGGGATGGACGGGTCTCTGGAAACACCATATATTTT	CARDGRVSGNTIYF
16	-	TRBV5-1	TRBJ2-3	-	TGCGCCAGCAGCCGGGCTTCGGGGGGCGCCAAAGATACGCAGTATTTT	CASSRASGGAKDTQYF
15	-	TRBV30	TRBJ2-7	TRBD2	TGTGCCTGGAGTGGTAGCGGGGGGGACCCCTACGAGCAGTACTTC	CAWSGSGGDPYEQYF
12	many	TRBV29-1	TRBJ1-1	TRBD1	TGCAGCGTACTACAGGGGCTGGCTGAAGCTTTCTTT	CSVLQGLAEAFF
17	many	TRBV20-1	TRBJ2-1	TRBD2	TGCAGTGTCTTAAGAAATGGAGCGGGAGTAAGTGGGAATGAGCAGTTCTTC	CSVLRNGAGVSGNEQFF
16	-	TRBV20-1	TRBJ1-1	-	TGCGGTGCTAGAGATGGGGTCAGGGGCGGTAACACTGAAGCTTTCTTT	CGARDGVRGGNTEAFF
14	-	TRBV28	TRBJ2-7	-	TGTGCCAGCAGACGAGGACGCCTCGTGTACGAGCAGTACTTC	CASRRGRLVYEQYF
12	many	TRBV19	TRBJ2-4	-	TGTGCCAGTAGTCCCGGGAGAAACATTCAGTACTTC	CASSPGRNIQYF
17	many	TRBV21-1	TRBJ1-1	-	TGTGCCAGCAGCAAAGACCGGGACAGGGGTGTGAACACTGAAGCTTTCTTT	CASSKDRDRGVNTEAFF
15	-	TRBV29-1	TRBJ2-3	-	TGCAGCGTGCAAGGAAGTAGCGGAAACGCAGATACGCAGTATTTT	CSVQGSSGNADTQYF
12	many	TRBV6-5	TRBJ2-1	-	TGTGCCAGCAGATCGCGATACTTTGAGCAGTTCTTC	CASRSRYFEQFF
16	-	TRBV12-3/TRBV12-4	TRBJ2-3	-	TGTGCCCGCAGCCAAAGATCGGGGTACGGCACGGATACGCAGTATTTT	CARSQRSGYGTDTQYF
14	many	TRBV20-1	TRBJ1-1	TRBD1	TGCAGTGCTAAATGGGGACAGGGGGCGCGCGGGGCTTTCTTT	CSAKWGQGARGAFF
15	few	TRBV19	TRBJ1-4	TRBD1	TGTGCCAGTAGTCTCTCGACAGGGATGAATGAAAAACTGTTTTTT	CASSLSTGMNEKLFF
15	few	TRBV11-1	TRBJ2-1	-	TGTGCCAGCGCTATCAGGTCCCTGTCCTACAATGGGCAGTTCTTC	CASAIRSLSYNGQFF
16	many	TRBV5-1	TRBJ2-1	-	TGCGCCAGCAGCTCCGGAGGGCGGAGCTCCTACAATGAGCAGTTCTTC	CASSSGGRSSYNEQFF
15	-	TRBV28	TRBJ2-7	-	TGTGCCAGCAGTTTAGGGACGGAGAGCTCCTACGAGCGGTACTTC	CASSLGTESSYERYF
13	many	TRBV20-1	TRBJ1-2	-	TGCAGTGCTGGCGGGGTTGCCTTTGGAGGCTACACCTTC	CSAGGVAFGGYTF
11	-	TRBV29-1	TRBJ2-7	-	TGCAACGTGGGGGCCTACTACGAGCAATACTTC	CNVGAYYEQYF
13	-	TRBV10-3	TRBJ2-7	-	TGTGCCATCAGTCAGGGTCCGGGAAGGGAGCACTACTTC	CAISQGPGREHYF
17	-	TRBV6-2/TRBV6-3	TRBJ1-5	-	TGTGCCAGTAGTTACTTGGACATATCTTATAGCAATCAGCCCCAGCATTTT	CASSYLDISYSNQPQHF
17	-	TRBV10-2	TRBJ1-5	-	TGCGCCGGCAGTGCCTGGACAGCCGGTTATAGCAATCAGCCTCAGCATTTT	CAGSAWTAGYSNQPQHF
15	few	TRBV2	TRBJ2-5	TRBD1	TGTGCCAGCAGTCCACTCGACAGGGCCCGAGGGACCCAGTACTTC	CASSPLDRARGTQYF
11	many	TRBV30	TRBJ2-7	-	TGTGCCTGGAGTGTGAGCTACGAGCAGTACTTC	CAWSVSYEQYF
14	many	TRBV6-6	TRBJ1-5	-	TGTGCCAGCAGCTATACAGGGTCGGATCAGCCCCAGCATTTT	CASSYTGSDQPQHF
13	few	TRBV11-3	TRBJ2-3	-	TGTGCCAGCCGCTCTGATGCCACAGATACGCAGTATTTT	CASRSDATDTQYF
12	-	TRBV5-4	TRBJ1-2	-	TGTGCCAGCAGCACCCAGGGAAATGGCTACATCTTC	CASSTQGNGYIF
15	-	TRBV7-9	TRBJ1-4	-	TGTGTCAGCAGCTCGAACAGGGCGCTTAATGAAAAACTGTTTTTT	CVSSSNRALNEKLFF
12	-	TRBV4-1	TRBJ1-2	-	TGCGCCAGCAGCCTCTCCGTGGATGGCTACACCTTT	CASSLSVDGYTF
15	-	TRBV5-8	TRBJ2-7	-	TGTGCCAGCAACTTGCCGGGCGCGTCCTCCTACGAGCAGTACTTC	CASNLPGASSYEQYF
14	many	TRBV7-8	TRBJ2-3	-	TGTGCCAGCAGCTTAGGAGAAAACACAGATACGCAGTATTTT	CASSLGENTDTQYF
14	-	TRBV6-1	TRBJ1-6	-	TGTGCCAGCAGTGGAGGGATCGCTTCTTCACCTCTCCACTTT	CASSGGIASSPLHF
12	-	TRBV12-3/TRBV12-4	TRBJ1-1	-	TGTGCCAGCAGTAGGAGGAACATTGAAGTTTTCTTC	CASSRRNIEVFF